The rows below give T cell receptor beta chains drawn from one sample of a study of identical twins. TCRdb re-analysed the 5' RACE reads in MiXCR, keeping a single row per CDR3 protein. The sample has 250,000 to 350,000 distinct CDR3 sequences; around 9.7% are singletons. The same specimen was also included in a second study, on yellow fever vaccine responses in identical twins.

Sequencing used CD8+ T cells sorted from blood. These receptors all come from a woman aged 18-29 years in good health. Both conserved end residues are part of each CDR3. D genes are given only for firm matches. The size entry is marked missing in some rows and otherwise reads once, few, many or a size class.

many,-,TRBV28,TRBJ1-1,TGTGCCAGCAGTTTTAGGAGGGCCGTGGACACTGAAGCTTTCTTT,CASSFRRAVDTEAFF
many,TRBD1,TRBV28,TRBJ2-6,TGTGCCAGCACTGAGACAGGGTCATACGCTGGGGCCAACGTCCTGACTTTC,CASTETGSYAGANVLTF
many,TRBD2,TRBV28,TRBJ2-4,TGTGCCAGCACCTCACCGTCGGGACTAGCGGGAGGCGCCAAAAACATTCAGTACTTC,CASTSPSGLAGGAKNIQYF
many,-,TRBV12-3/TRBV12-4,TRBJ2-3,TGTGCCAGCAGTTTACCCGGGGTAGGGGGAGATACGCAGTATTTT,CASSLPGVGGDTQYF
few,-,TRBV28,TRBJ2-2,TGTGCCAGCAGTTTAATGGGCTCCGGGGAGCTGTTTTTT,CASSLMGSGELFF
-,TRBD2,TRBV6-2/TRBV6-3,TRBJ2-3,TGTGCCAGCAGCAGACTAGCGGGAGCGTCAGATACGCAGTATTTT,CASSRLAGASDTQYF
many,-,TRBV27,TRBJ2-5,TGTGCCAGCAGTTCTCTTCGGGGACGGATCCAAGAGACCCAGTACTTC,CASSSLRGRIQETQYF
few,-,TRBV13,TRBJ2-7,TGTGCCAGCAGCTTAAAAGGGGAAGGGTCCTACGAGCAGTACTTC,CASSLKGEGSYEQYF
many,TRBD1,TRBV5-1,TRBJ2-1,TGCGCCAGCAGCCTATATCCGGACAGGGGGAATGAGCAGTTCTTC,CASSLYPDRGNEQFF
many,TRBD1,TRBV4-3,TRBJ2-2,TGCGCCAGCAGCCCTGACAGGGGGAACACCGGGGAGCTGTTTTTT,CASSPDRGNTGELFF
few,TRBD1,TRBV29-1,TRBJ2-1,TGCAGCGTCGGGACAGGGGTTGTTAATGAGCAGTTCTTC,CSVGTGVVNEQFF
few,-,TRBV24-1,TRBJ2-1,TGTGCCACCAGTGACCACCCCGGGTGGAGCGGAGAAATTCGCTCCTACAATGAGCAGTTCTTC,CATSDHPGWSGEIRSYNEQFF
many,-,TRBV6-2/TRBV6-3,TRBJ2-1,TGTGCCAGCAGTTCCCGACAGGGACTGGACAATGAGCAGTTCTTC,CASSSRQGLDNEQFF
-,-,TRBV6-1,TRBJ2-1,TGTGCCAGCAACCCGGGACTCCCCTCCTACAATGAGCAGTTCTTC,CASNPGLPSYNEQFF
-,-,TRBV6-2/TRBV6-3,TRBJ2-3,TGTGCCAGCAGTCCAAAATGGGGGGTCAATTTCGATACGCAGTATTTT,CASSPKWGVNFDTQYF
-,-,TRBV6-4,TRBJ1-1,TGTGCCAGCGTTGGGGACTCGGAAGCTTTCTTT,CASVGDSEAFF
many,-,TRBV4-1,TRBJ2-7,TGCGCCAGCAGCCAAGCCGGGGGGCTACCTAGCTCCTACGAGCAGTACTTC,CASSQAGGLPSSYEQYF
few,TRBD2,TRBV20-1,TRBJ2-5,TGCAGTGCTAGAGGGGCAGGACTAGGACCCCAAGAGACCCAGTACTTC,CSARGAGLGPQETQYF
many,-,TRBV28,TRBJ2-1,TGTGCCAGCAGTAAGCCGGAGGGCGCGGGGACGTACAATGAGCAGTTCTTC,CASSKPEGAGTYNEQFF
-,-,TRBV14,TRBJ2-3,TGTGCCAGCAGCCAAGTCGGGGGGCCAGATACGCAGTATTTT,CASSQVGGPDTQYF
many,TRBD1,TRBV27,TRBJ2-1,TGTGCCAGCAGTTCGAATACAGGGGGCGATGAGCAGTTCTTC,CASSSNTGGDEQFF
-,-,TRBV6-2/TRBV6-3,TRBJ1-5,TGTGCCAGCGCTGAGGGGGATCAGCCCCAGCATTTT,CASAEGDQPQHF
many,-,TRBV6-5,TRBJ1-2,TGTGCCAGCAGTTACCAGGGTGGGAAAAATGGCTACACCTTC,CASSYQGGKNGYTF
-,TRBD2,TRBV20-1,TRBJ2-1,TGCAGTGCTAGAGCGGGTCTAGCGGAACTCAATGAGCAGTTCTTC,CSARAGLAELNEQFF
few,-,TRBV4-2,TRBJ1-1,TGTGCCAGCAGCCAAGAGGCAGGGGCGGGCACTGAAGCTTTCTTT,CASSQEAGAGTEAFF
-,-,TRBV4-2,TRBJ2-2,TGTGCCAGCAGCCAAGCGCCGGGGTTATACACCGGGGAGCTGTTTTTT,CASSQAPGLYTGELFF
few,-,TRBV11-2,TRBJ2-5,TGTGCCAGCAGCTTAGTTCCCCGGGACTACCAAGAGACCCAGTACTTC,CASSLVPRDYQETQYF
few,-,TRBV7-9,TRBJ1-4,TGTGCCAGCAGCATCAATTCGGGGCCAAATGAAAAACTGTTTTTT,CASSINSGPNEKLFF
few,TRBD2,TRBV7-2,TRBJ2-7,TGTGCCAGCAGCTTGCTAGCGGGGGGTTCCTACGAGCAGTACTTC,CASSLLAGGSYEQYF
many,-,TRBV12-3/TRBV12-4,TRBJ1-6,TGTGCCAGCAGTCAAACGACCCATTCACCCCTCCACTTT,CASSQTTHSPLHF
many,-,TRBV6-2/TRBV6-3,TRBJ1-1,TGTGCCAGCAGTTTTGATGGGGGGCTCACTGAAGCTTTCTTT,CASSFDGGLTEAFF
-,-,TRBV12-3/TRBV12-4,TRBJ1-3,TGTGCCAGCAGTTTAATGGGAGAGACTGGAAACACCATATATTTT,CASSLMGETGNTIYF
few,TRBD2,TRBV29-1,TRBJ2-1,TGCAGCGTGCGACTAGCGGGGGGGGTTGAGCAGTTCTTC,CSVRLAGGVEQFF
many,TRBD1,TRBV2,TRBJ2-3,TGTGCCAGCAGTCGGGGACAGGATCCCACAGATACGCAGTATTTT,CASSRGQDPTDTQYF
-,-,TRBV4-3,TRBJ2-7,TGCGCCAGCAGCCCTTCTGGAGCACCCGAGGGGTTTTACGAGCAGTACTTC,CASSPSGAPEGFYEQYF
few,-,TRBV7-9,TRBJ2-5,TGTGCCAGCACCATCCCTAGCGCCGTACAAGAGACCCAGTACTTC,CASTIPSAVQETQYF
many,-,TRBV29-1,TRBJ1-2,TGCAGCGTTGAGGGTGAGAAGGACACCTTC,CSVEGEKDTF
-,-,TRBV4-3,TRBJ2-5,TGCGCCAGCAGCCCGGAACATGGGGTCGGGTTTGAGACCCAGTACTTC,CASSPEHGVGFETQYF
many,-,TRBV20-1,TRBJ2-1,TGCAGTCTTAAACTAGCCGAGTACAATGAGCAGTTCTTC,CSLKLAEYNEQFF
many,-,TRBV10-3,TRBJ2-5,TGTGCCATCAGTGAGTCGGTGGGGGCCATAAGCCCAGAGACCCAGTACTTC,CAISESVGAISPETQYF
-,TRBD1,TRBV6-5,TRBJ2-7,TGTGCCAGCAGTTACGGACAGGGGGGCGAGCAGTACTTC,CASSYGQGGEQYF
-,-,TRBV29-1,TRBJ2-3,TGCAGCCTCCAACCAGCAGGCCCGGCAGATACGCAGTATTTT,CSLQPAGPADTQYF
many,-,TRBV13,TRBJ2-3,TGTGCCAGCAGCCAGCAGGGTTGGACCACAGATACGCAGTATTTT,CASSQQGWTTDTQYF
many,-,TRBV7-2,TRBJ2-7,TGTGCCAGCAGCCCCCGAAGGGACTACGAGCAGTACTTC,CASSPRRDYEQYF
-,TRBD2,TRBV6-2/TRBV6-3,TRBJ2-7,TGTGCCAGCAGTTATCGTGTGGGACTAGCGGACTCCTACGAGCAGTACTTC,CASSYRVGLADSYEQYF
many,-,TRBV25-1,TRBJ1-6,TGTGCCAGCAGTGCCGCGTCCTATAATTCACCCCTCCACTTT,CASSAASYNSPLHF
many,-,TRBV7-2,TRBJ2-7,TGTGCCAGCAGCTTGGATGGACTCTACGAGCAGTACTTC,CASSLDGLYEQYF
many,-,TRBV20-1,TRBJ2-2,TGCAGTGCTAGAGATGTTTTTCCGAACACCGGGGAGCTGTTTTTT,CSARDVFPNTGELFF
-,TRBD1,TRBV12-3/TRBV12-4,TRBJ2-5,TGTGCCAGCAGTTTAGCGGGACAGACCCAAGAGACCCAGTACTTC,CASSLAGQTQETQYF
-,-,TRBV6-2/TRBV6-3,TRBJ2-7,TGTGCCAGCAGTACCGGGACGCCAAGGGACTACGAGCAGTACTTC,CASSTGTPRDYEQYF
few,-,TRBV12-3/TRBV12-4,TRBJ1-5,TGTGCCAGCAGTTTAGATCGGGATTTGGGGCACCAGCCCCAGCATTTT,CASSLDRDLGHQPQHF
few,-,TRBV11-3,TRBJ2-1,TGTGCCAGCAGCGATACAGGATTCGATGAGCAGTTCTTC,CASSDTGFDEQFF
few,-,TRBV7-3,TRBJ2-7,TGTGCCAGCAGGGAGAGGAGCTCCTACGAGCAGTACTTC,CASRERSSYEQYF
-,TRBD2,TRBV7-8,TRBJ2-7,TGTGCCAGTGGGGGGGGGACTCAATACGAGCAGTACTTC,CASGGGTQYEQYF
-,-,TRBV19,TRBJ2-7,TGTGCCAGTAGTTCCTTCGGCTCCCACAAGCAGTACTTC,CASSSFGSHKQYF